The 8 T cell receptor beta chains below all came from one sample that was sequenced in a study of response to subunit inactivated influenza vaccine. TCRdb independently ran MiXCR on the RT-PCR reads; one entry per CDR3 protein. The data contain about 650,000 distinct CDR3 sequences, 14% of them singletons. This material consisted of PBMCs from blood, taken around two weeks before vaccination. The source is a man aged 45-65 years who received an inactivated influenza vaccine.

The chain uses TRBV12-3 or TRBV12-4 and TRBJ2-3; the match to TRBD1 covers 7 bases. The V segment lost 4 bases and the J segment 3 bases; nucleotides outside the gene matches: 7. The CDR3 extends over 15 amino acids. The DNA of the CDR3 is TGTGCCAGCAGTTGGCAGGGGGTCGTTACAGATACGCAGTATTTT. Protein: CASSWQGVVTDTQYF.

This clonotype was detected many times. The chain combines TRBV7-2 with TRBJ2-6; D perhaps matches TRBD2 (6 bases). Trimming shortened V by 5 bases and J by 0 bases, and 14 bases separated the two germline ends. Germline CDR1 and CDR2: SGHTA and FQGNSA. The CDR3 covers 17 residues. CDR3 sequence reads: CASSPGGGSSGANVLTF. The CDR3 region has the DNA TGTGCCAGCAGCCCAGGCGGAGGGAGCTCTGGGGCCAACGTCCTGACTTTC.

This clonotype was recorded once. The genes are TRBV6-1 and TRBJ2-3; 9 nucleotides align to TRBD2. The length of the CDR3 is 17 residues. CDR1 is MNHNS and CDR2 is SASEGT in the germline V gene. Germline trimming cut 6 bases from V and 0 bases from J; bases unmatched to any gene: 10. The DNA for the CDR3 is TGTGCCAGCAGACTGGGACTAGCAGAAACTAGCACAGATACGCAGTATTTT. Its protein product is CASRLGLAETSTDTQYF.

This sequence joins TRBV27 and TRBJ1-6, with D uncertain. Germline V lookup: CDR1 MNHEY, CDR2 SMNVEV (reference sequence). The CDR3 is 14 amino acids. Trimming took off 10 bases at V and 6 bases at J, with 16 bases between the two ends. The CDR3 is CATKEGGGNSPLHF. In nucleotides, the CDR3 is TGTGCCACCAAAGAGGGAGGAGGTAATTCACCCCTCCACTTT.

This chain joins TRBV6-5 and TRBJ1-2; no reliable D call. Per the germline V gene, CDR1 is MNHEY and CDR2 is SVGAGI. The V gene lost 0 bases and the J gene lost 3 bases, with 11 bases spanning the gap. CDR3 size: 15 residues. The CDR3 bases are TGTGCCAGCAGTTACTCGACGAATGGATACTATGGCTACACCTTC. Its translation is CASSYSTNGYYGYTF.

This clonotype occurred a few times. This chain uses TRBV28 with TRBJ2-3, with 12 bases aligning to TRBD1. The CDR3 is 15 amino acids. The ends lost 4 bases at V and 9 bases at J; junction bases unmatched: 8. Germline V gene sequence: CDR1 MDHEN, CDR2 SYDVKM. The CDR3 protein is CASSSGTGGFNTQYF. The CDR3 nucleotides are TGTGCCAGCAGTTCCGGGACAGGGGGCTTCAACACGCAGTATTTT.

This clonotype was observed a few times. V usage is TRBV7-2 and J usage is TRBJ2-7; no definite D call. CDR3 length: 15 residues. Germline V gene data show CDR1 as SGHTA and CDR2 as FQGNSA. Between the trimmed V and J ends, which lost 5 bases and 3 bases, there was a span of 17 bases. The DNA for the CDR3 is TGTGCCAGCAGCGTCGCCGTATTAGGCGGCTACGAGCAGTACTTC. Translation: CASSVAVLGGYEQYF.

This chain joins TRBV6-2 or TRBV6-3 and TRBJ2-1, with 11 bases that match TRBD2. V lost 10 bases to trimming and J lost 4 bases; unmatched junction nucleotides: 9. CDR1 MNHEY and CDR2 SVGEGT come from the germline V gene. The CDR3 covers 15 residues. CDR3: CATGLRLAGYNEQFF. DNA of the CDR3: TGTGCCACGGGGCTCAGACTAGCGGGATACAATGAGCAGTTCTTC.